This T cell receptor (beta chain) was sequenced in a study of beta chain features in type 1 diabetes. A remark on this clone: The antigen remains undetermined.

Expressed TCRB transcripts were sequenced because the isolated RNA had all been reverse transcribed beforehand. The study sequenced naive, central memory and regulatory T cell samples to an average of approximately 3.5 million reads. The method was immunoSEQ multiplex PCR; TCRdb's version includes in-frame clones alone and lacks a portion of them. The data hold roughly 610,000 clones, with about a sixth observed a single time. The study, taken as a whole, reports: Shortening of TCRB CDR3s, moderate but significant, appeared in all four CD4+ subsets of Type 1 diabetes patients. Reduced insertions and increased deletions marked VDJ junctions in type 1 diabetes patients.

CDR3 length: 15 residues. V dropped 7 bases and J dropped 8; count of bases not matched to a gene: 14. Per germline, CDR1 SGHTA and CDR2 FQGNSA. CD45RO/CCR7/CD25/CD127/CD95/CD27 sorting isolated CD4+ naive, central memory, regulatory and stem cell-like memory cells. J is TRBJ1-2 and V is TRBV7-2, with TRBD1 matching over 9 bases. The receptor was isolated from a man aged 18 to 35 in good health. Sequenced: naive CD4+ T cells from blood. DNA for the CDR3: TGTGCCAGCATCCCTTACCCGGGACAGGGATACGGCTACACCTTC. Amino acid sequence: CASIPYPGQGYGYTF.